Listed below are T cell receptor beta chains from one sample, sequenced in a study of blood T cell repertoires in COVID-19. Here immunoSEQ multiplex PCR was the method, and the copy in TCRdb shows in-frame clones only, minus some. Of under 200,000 clones detected, around 90% appear once; the ten largest clones hold roughly 6%. Sequencing was carried out using peripheral blood. The receptors stem from a man between 35 and 55 years old with active or convalescent COVID-19. CDR3s include the opening cysteine and the closing phenylalanine or tryptophan. Each record gives: V gene, clone size, J gene, D gene, CDR3 protein, CDR3 DNA. A D gene is named only where the DNA matches it firmly. The size of a clone is reported for some rows only, either as once, few or many, or as a class for expanded clones.

TRBV5-1	.	TRBJ2-7	TRBD2	CASSFAGETYEQYF	TGCGCCAGCAGCTTCGCGGGGGAAACATACGAGCAGTACTTC
TRBV7-6	.	TRBJ1-2	.	CASSYLTAAGLDGYTF	TGTGCCAGCAGCTATCTGACTGCGGCGGGACTAGATGGCTACACCTTC
TRBV9	.	TRBJ2-7	.	CASSGGDFRAPRDEQYF	TGTGCCAGCAGCGGAGGAGATTTCAGGGCTCCCCGTGACGAGCAGTACTTC
TRBV24-1	.	TRBJ2-2	.	CATSGDFRTGELFF	TGTGCCACCAGTGGGGACTTTAGGACCGGGGAGCTGTTTTTT
TRBV5-4	.	TRBJ2-7	TRBD1	CASSSLRQGIWRSYEQYF	TGTGCCAGCAGCTCCTTAAGACAGGGGATATGGCGCTCCTACGAGCAGTACTTC
TRBV7-9	.	TRBJ2-1	TRBD1	CASSPAGGAIHEQFF	TGTGCCAGCAGCCCTGCAGGGGGCGCGATCCATGAGCAGTTCTTC
TRBV24-1	.	TRBJ2-5	TRBD1	CATSDQDRGPQETQYF	TGTGCCACCAGTGACCAAGACAGGGGGCCACAAGAGACCCAGTACTTC
TRBV19	.	TRBJ1-3	.	CASNPQGTSGNTIYF	TGTGCCAGTAATCCACAGGGCACCTCTGGAAACACCATATATTTT
TRBV19	.	TRBJ2-1	TRBD1	CASRMRTGHNEQFF	TGTGCCAGTAGGATGCGGACAGGGCACAATGAGCAGTTCTTC
TRBV5-1	.	TRBJ1-1	TRBD1	CASSNTGAGTEAFF	TGCGCCAGCAGCAACACAGGGGCGGGCACTGAAGCTTTCTTT
TRBV6-7	.	TRBJ1-4	.	CASSYCGINEKLFF	TGTGCCAGCAGTTATTGCGGAATTAATGAAAAACTGTTTTTT
TRBV19	.	TRBJ1-3	.	CASSESHGNTIYF	TGTGCCAGTAGTGAATCACACGGAAACACCATATATTTT
TRBV19	.	TRBJ1-5	.	CASSIVRGGQPQHF	TGTGCCAGTAGTATAGTAAGGGGCGGTCAGCCCCAGCATTTT
TRBV7-2	.	TRBJ1-1	.	CASSLQVYRDGNTEAFF	TGTGCCAGCAGCTTACAGGTCTACAGGGATGGGAACACTGAAGCTTTCTTT
TRBV29-1	once	TRBJ2-7	TRBD2	CSVVEPRGEQYF	TGCAGCGTTGTGGAGCCGCGGGGGGAGCAGTACTTC
TRBV7-8	.	TRBJ1-6	.	CASIPQGWESPLHF	TGTGCCAGCATACCACAGGGTTGGGAATCACCCCTCCACTTT
TRBV6-5	.	TRBJ2-3	.	CASRLADTQYF	TGTGCCAGCCGTCTCGCAGATACGCAGTATTTT
TRBV27	.	TRBJ2-7	.	CASSFGWGSGYEQYF	TGTGCCAGCAGTTTTGGGTGGGGGAGCGGGTACGAGCAGTACTTC
TRBV6-5	.	TRBJ1-2	TRBD1	CASSRQGWGYTF	TGTGCCAGCAGTAGACAGGGCTGGGGCTACACCTTC
TRBV5-1	.	TRBJ1-1	.	CASSLTETMNTEAFF	TGCGCCAGCAGCCTCACAGAAACGATGAACACTGAAGCTTTCTTT
TRBV9	.	TRBJ1-1	.	CASSVAFGQRFEAFF	TGTGCCAGCAGCGTAGCTTTTGGACAGAGGTTTGAAGCTTTCTTT
TRBV28	.	TRBJ2-2	TRBD2	CASSLWTSGRRTGELFF	TGTGCCAGCAGTTTATGGACTAGCGGGAGGAGGACCGGGGAGCTGTTTTTT
TRBV24-1	.	TRBJ1-2	.	CATSDGDFNYGYTF	TGTGCCACCAGTGACGGGGATTTCAACTATGGCTACACCTTC
TRBV28	.	TRBJ1-1	.	CATKGGGAGRDTEAFF	TGTGCCACTAAGGGGGGGGGCGCAGGTCGGGACACTGAAGCTTTCTTT
TRBV6-6	.	TRBJ1-1	.	CASSYSPREGTFF	TGTGCCAGCAGTTACTCCCCTCGGGAGGGGACTTTCTTT
TRBV29-1	.	TRBJ1-5	TRBD1	CSVLDRGEGQPQHF	TGCAGCGTGCTTGACAGGGGTGAGGGACAGCCCCAGCATTTT
TRBV5-6	.	TRBJ1-2	.	CASSSGGASWIYGYTF	TGTGCCAGCAGCTCCGGGGGGGCGTCTTGGATCTATGGCTACACCTTC
TRBV28	.	TRBJ1-5	.	CASSTDRRGFGNQPQHF	TGTGCCAGCAGTACAGATCGCAGGGGATTTGGCAATCAGCCCCAGCATTTT
TRBV28	once	TRBJ1-2	TRBD1	CASSSEQGVNGYTF	TGTGCCAGCAGTTCTGAACAGGGGGTGAACGGCTACACCTTC
TRBV18	.	TRBJ1-1	.	CASSPPRVAEAFF	TGTGCCAGCTCACCACCTCGGGTAGCTGAAGCTTTCTTT
TRBV7-8	.	TRBJ2-7	TRBD1	CASSTGTAAYEQYF	TGTGCCAGCAGCACCGGGACAGCCGCCTACGAGCAGTACTTC
TRBV6-5	once	TRBJ2-1	TRBD2	CASSPLAGVIHEQFF	TGTGCCAGCAGCCCCCTAGCGGGAGTTATCCATGAGCAGTTCTTC
TRBV11-3	.	TRBJ2-1	.	CASSLVVGEQFF	TGTGCCAGCAGCCTCGTAGTTGGTGAGCAGTTCTTC
TRBV5-1	.	TRBJ1-1	TRBD1	CASSNRGDTEAFF	TGCGCCAGCAGTAACAGGGGGGACACTGAAGCTTTCTTT
TRBV11-3	.	TRBJ2-7	.	CASSAGAHYEQYF	TGTGCCAGCAGCGCAGGGGCCCACTACGAGCAGTACTTC
TRBV19	.	TRBJ1-3	.	CASSQTVTGNTIYF	TGTGCCAGTAGCCAGACAGTGACTGGAAACACCATATATTTT
TRBV6-5	.	TRBJ1-4	.	CASNLRTTNEKLFF	TGTGCCAGCAATCTGAGAACAACTAATGAAAAACTGTTTTTT
TRBV19	.	TRBJ1-2	.	CASTAGVRFNYGYTF	TGTGCCAGTACCGCGGGGGTTCGCTTTAACTATGGCTACACCTTC
TRBV27	.	TRBJ2-7	TRBD2	CASSFSGGASGEQYF	TGTGCCAGCAGTTTTAGCGGGGGGGCCTCTGGCGAGCAGTACTTC
TRBV11-3	.	TRBJ2-5	TRBD2	CASSREGLETQYF	TGTGCCAGCAGCCGGGAGGGGCTGGAGACCCAGTACTTC
TRBV3-1/TRBV3-2	.	TRBJ2-7	.	CASSQGQASSYEQYF	TGTGCCAGCAGCCAAGGACAGGCCAGCTCCTACGAGCAGTACTTC
TRBV5-4	.	TRBJ2-7	TRBD1	CASSLTTGNEQYF	TGTGCCAGCAGCTTAACGACAGGGAACGAGCAGTACTTC
TRBV7-3	.	TRBJ2-3	.	CASSLGLSLSADTQYF	TGTGCCAGCAGCTTAGGCCTGTCCCTCAGTGCAGATACGCAGTATTTT
TRBV5-1	.	TRBJ2-7	TRBD1	CASSLGQGPYEQYF	TGCGCCAGCAGCCTCGGACAGGGCCCATACGAGCAGTACTTC
TRBV7-3	few	TRBJ2-1	TRBD2	CASSLTGASGSYNEQFF	TGTGCCAGCAGCTTAACGGGTGCTAGCGGCTCCTACAATGAGCAGTTCTTC
TRBV4-2	.	TRBJ2-1	TRBD2	CASSQVRLAGGTYNEQFF	TGTGCCAGCAGCCAGGTTCGACTAGCGGGAGGGACCTACAATGAGCAGTTCTTC
TRBV29-1	.	TRBJ1-1	TRBD1	CSAATGGLGEAFF	TGCAGCGCTGCGACAGGGGGCTTGGGTGAAGCTTTCTTT
TRBV12-3/TRBV12-4	.	TRBJ1-1	.	CASNWNTEAFF	TGTGCCAGCAACTGGAACACTGAAGCTTTCTTT